One and the same sample provided the 23 T cell receptor beta chains below, sequenced in a study of blood T cell repertoires in COVID-19. Sequencing was performed with immunoSEQ multiplex PCR; in TCRdb, only in-frame clones are kept and a portion is missing. The sample includes over 110,000 clones, roughly 78% of them seen just once. Material: peripheral blood. The receptors derive from a man between 60 and 70 years old with acute or convalescent COVID-19.

The chain uses TRBV11-1 and TRBJ1-2, with D perhaps matching TRBD1 (5 bases). The CDR3 runs 13 residues. The germline CDR1 and CDR2 sequences are SGHAT and FQDESV (reference sequence). Trimming left V 4 bases short and J 5 bases short, with 11 bases between. CDR3 DNA: TGTGCCAGCAGCTCTTCAGGGCCTTATGGCTACACCTTC. It is translated as CASSSSGPYGYTF. The whole variable domain, filled in from reference TRBV11-1 and TRBJ1-2, reads EAEVAQSPRYKITEKSQAVAFWCDPISGHATLYWYRQILGQGPELLVQFQDESVVDDSQLPKDRFSAERLKGVDSTLKIQPAELGDSAMYLCASSSSGPYGYTFGSGTRLTVV.

The rearrangement joins TRBV5-1 to TRBJ2-7, with D maybe TRBD2 (6 bases). The CDR3 loop spans 15 amino acids. The V end was cut by 4 bases, the J end by 3 bases, with 17 bases between. Germline CDR1 reads SGHRS; CDR2 reads YFSETQ. The CDR3 bases are TGCGCCAGCAGCGGAGCCGGGATCGGGAGCTACGAGCAGTACTTC. Residues: CASSGAGIGSYEQYF.

This clone was found a few times. The chain combines TRBV3-1 (or the pseudogene TRBV3-2) with TRBJ1-2; D is ambiguous. Germline V lookup: CDR1 LGHDT, CDR2 YNNKEL (reference sequence). The CDR3 runs 16 residues. V was trimmed by 4 bases and J by 7 bases, leaving 22 bases between them. CDR3 coding DNA: TGTGCCAGCAGCCTTCAAGGGAAGGAGAGGGTCGGTGGCTACACCTTC. Amino acid sequence: CASSLQGKERVGGYTF.

This sequence joins TRBV18 and TRBJ2-7, with 9 positions matching TRBD2. Germline V gene lookup returns CDR1 KGHSH and CDR2 LQKENI. CDR3 length equals 18 residues. V gave up 2 bases and J gave up 7 bases; unmatched junction bases: 18. CDR3 nucleotide sequence: TGTGCCAGCTCACCATCCGCCGGGTTAGCGGGAGATCTTGGGGAGCAGTACTTC. This codes for CASSPSAGLAGDLGEQYF. The full variable domain, its missing parts supplied by reference TRBV18 and TRBJ2-7, is NAGVMQNPRHLVRRRGQEARLRCSPMKGHSHVYWYRQLPEEGLKFMVYLQKENIIDESGMPKERFSAEFPKEGPSILRIQQVVRGDSAAYFCASSPSAGLAGDLGEQYFGPGTRLTVT.

This chain links TRBV11-2 with TRBJ1-2, with TRBD1 as a possible D gene (5 bases). Germline loops: CDR1 SGHAT, CDR2 FQNNGV. This CDR3 contains 18 residues. V shed 0 bases and J shed 4 bases, with 21 bases lying between them. This CDR3 reads CASSLDRWTTHLGYGYTF. Written as DNA, the CDR3 is TGTGCCAGCAGCTTAGATAGGTGGACAACCCACCTAGGCTATGGCTACACCTTC.

The chain joins TRBV28 to TRBJ2-1; 10 bases are a match to TRBD2. The CDR3 runs 16 residues. V lost 7 bases and J lost 7; bases outside the gene matches: 13. Per the germline V gene, CDR1 is MDHEN and CDR2 is SYDVKM. CDR3 sequence: CASTMAGLAEGNEQFF. The DNA for the CDR3 is TGTGCCAGCACAATGGCTGGACTAGCGGAGGGGAATGAGCAGTTCTTC.

This chain joins TRBV28 and TRBJ1-2, with 8 bases matching TRBD1. This CDR3 region has 14 residues. The V gene's germline CDR1 is MDHEN and CDR2 SYDVKM. Trimming removed 4 bases from V and 4 bases from J; junction bases left unmatched: 5. The CDR3 region is CASSWTGPTYGYTF. DNA of the CDR3: TGTGCCAGCAGTTGGACAGGGCCCACCTATGGCTACACCTTC.

As concerns this clone: Other DNA sequences in this specimen translate into the identical CDR3. The chain uses TRBV11-1 and TRBJ2-1, with 8 bases matching TRBD2. Germline-derived CDR1 and CDR2 are SGHAT and FQDESV (reference sequence). J lost 4 bases, V lost 1 base, and 3 bases had no gene match. This CDR3 has 15 residues. The CDR3 DNA follows: TGTGCCAGCAGCTTAGGATTAGCGGGATACAATGAGCAGTTCTTC. Translation: CASSLGLAGYNEQFF.

J is TRBJ1-2 and V is TRBV6-2 or TRBV6-3; maybe TRBD1 (5 bases). The length of the CDR3 is 13 residues. Germline values: CDR1 MNHEY, CDR2 SVGEGT. Trimming cost V 3 bases and J 6 bases, with 11 bases left between them. Here the CDR3 reads CASSYTAGNGYTF. The DNA for the CDR3 is TGTGCCAGCAGTTATACGGCAGGGAATGGCTACACCTTC.

This clone has only a few counts. J is TRBJ2-1 and V is TRBV30; 14 bases agree with TRBD2. Germline V gene sequence: CDR1 GTSNPN, CDR2 SVGIG (reference sequence). With V trimmed by 4 bases and J by 2 bases, 1 base remained unmatched. The CDR3 contains 15 residues. As DNA, the CDR3 is TGTGCCTGGAAGGGACTAGCGGGAGCCTACAATGAGCAGTTCTTC. Translated, it gives CAWKGLAGAYNEQFF.

The chain combines TRBV19 with TRBJ2-7; no firm D call. Trimming shortened V by 3 bases and J by 3 bases, and 12 bases separated the two germline ends. The CDR3 spans 14 residues. Germline CDR1 and CDR2: LNHDA and SQIVND (reference sequence). CDR3 amino acids: CASSIQLGFYEQYF. The DNA for the CDR3 is TGTGCCAGTAGTATCCAGCTAGGTTTCTACGAGCAGTACTTC.

The V gene is TRBV7-9, the J gene TRBJ1-2; D gene uncertain. V was clipped by 5 bases and J by 0 bases, with 10 bases between them. The CDR3 is made up of 14 amino acids. The V gene's germline CDR1 is SEHNR and CDR2 FQNEAQ (reference sequence). CDR3 sequence: CASSPRTTNYGYTF. CDR3 nucleotides: TGTGCCAGCAGCCCCAGGACTACTAACTATGGCTACACCTTC. The variable domain in full, with the rest retrieved from reference TRBV7-9 and TRBJ1-2, is DTGVSQNPRHKITKRGQNVTFRCDPISEHNRLYWYRQTLGQGPEFLTYFQNEAQLEKSRLLSDRFSAERPKGSFSTLEIQRTEQGDSAMYLCASSPRTTNYGYTFGSGTRLTVV.

The chain links TRBV10-2 to TRBJ1-1; 7 nucleotides match TRBD1. Trimming took 3 bases from V and 4 from J; bases not matched to a gene: 8. This CDR3 comprises 15 residues. Germline-derived CDR1 and CDR2 are WSHSY and SAAADI. The CDR3 DNA is TGCGCCAGCAGTGACCCAGGGGGATTGGCCACTGAAGCTTTCTTT. Translated, it gives CASSDPGGLATEAFF.

This chain uses TRBV7-2 with TRBJ2-1, with 11 bases aligning to TRBD2. Trimming took 4 bases from V and 5 from J; bases not matched to a gene: 4. The CDR3 extends over 15 amino acids. The germline V gene has CDR1 SGHTA and CDR2 FQGNSA. CDR3 in amino acids: CASSSTSGINNEQFF. CDR3 sequence (DNA): TGTGCCAGCAGCTCGACTAGCGGGATTAACAATGAGCAGTTCTTC.

The J gene is TRBJ1-2, the V gene TRBV28, with D possibly matching TRBD1 (6 bases). Germline-derived CDR1 and CDR2 are MDHEN and SYDVKM. V was cut by 4 bases and J by 6 bases, with 12 bases left in between. CDR3 size: 13 residues. The DNA of the CDR3 is TGTGCCAGCAGTTCGGCCTCAGGGGATGGCTACACCTTC. It translates to CASSSASGDGYTF.

The rearrangement links TRBV9 to TRBJ2-5, with 10 bases fitting TRBD2. V lost 0 bases to trimming and J lost 4 bases; unmatched junction nucleotides: 0. Germline V CDR1 and CDR2: SGDLS, YYNGEE. This CDR3 spans 14 amino acids. In nucleotides, the CDR3 is TGTGCCAGCAGCGTAGGGACTAGCGGAGAGACCCAGTACTTC. It codes for CASSVGTSGETQYF.

V is TRBV3-1 (or the pseudogene TRBV3-2) and J is TRBJ1-2; D call uncertain. The CDR3 sequence is 18 residues long. The V end was cut by 0 bases, the J end by 5 bases, with 22 bases between. Germline V lookup: CDR1 LGHDT, CDR2 YNNKEL (reference sequence). This CDR3 reads CASSQDITSPAAFYGYTF. For the CDR3, the DNA is TGTGCCAGCAGCCAAGATATTACATCCCCCGCGGCCTTTTATGGCTACACCTTC.

V and J are TRBV15 and TRBJ2-5, with TRBD2 matching 11 bases. The ends lost 0 bases at V and 2 bases at J; junction bases unmatched: 11. The CDR3 covers 19 residues. CDR1 and CDR2 (germline): LNHNV, YYDKDF (reference sequence). Written as DNA, the CDR3 is TGTGCCACCAGCAGAGATCTGGGTCTAGCGGGAGGCCTACAAGAGACCCAGTACTTC. Its translation is CATSRDLGLAGGLQETQYF.

The chain is built from TRBV19 and TRBJ1-5, with 8 bases fitting TRBD1. The CDR3 loop spans 17 amino acids. The ends lost 5 bases at V and 0 bases at J; junction bases unmatched: 9. The V gene's germline CDR1 is LNHDA and CDR2 SQIVND (reference sequence). For the CDR3, the DNA is TGTGCCAGTAGTCCGCCGACAGGGGTTGGTAGCAATCAGCCCCAGCATTTT. Protein sequence: CASSPPTGVGSNQPQHF. Based on the CDR3 plus reference TRBV19 and TRBJ1-5, the full variable domain is DGGITQSPKYLFRKEGQNVTLSCEQNLNHDAMYWYRQDPGQGLRLIYYSQIVNDFQKGDIAEGYSVSREKKESFPLTVTSAQKNPTAFYLCASSPPTGVGSNQPQHFGDGTRLSIL.

V and J are TRBV12-3 or TRBV12-4 and TRBJ2-1; D not certain. Trimming took 3 bases from V and 8 from J, leaving 11 bases between them. The CDR3 has 13 amino acids. The CDR3 DNA follows: TGTGCCAGCAGTTTGGCGAGCGTCGATGAGCAGTTCTTC. This gives the protein CASSLASVDEQFF.

V is TRBV21-1 and J is TRBJ1-1. TRBV21-1 is classified as a pseudogene. The CDR3 spans 17 residues. The CDR3 here is CASSKVERGGKITEAFF. CDR3 DNA sequence: TGTGCCAGCAGCAAAGTGGAACGAGGCGGGAAAATCACTGAAGCTTTCTTT.

The chain has TRBV6-4 and TRBJ2-2; 8 bases are shared with TRBD1. The CDR3 loop spans 17 amino acids. The germline V gene has CDR1 MRHNA and CDR2 SNTAGT. With 4 bases clipped from V and 5 bases from J, the junction kept 12 bases outside the gene matches. This CDR3 is CASSALSGGPMTGELFF. CDR3 sequence (DNA): TGTGCCAGCAGTGCCCTATCAGGGGGCCCCATGACCGGGGAGCTGTTTTTT.

The V call is TRBV14, the J call TRBJ2-1; 12 positions agree with TRBD2. V trimming: 4 bases; J trimming: 9 bases; junction bases outside the gene matches: 10. Germline assignment: CDR1 SGHDN and CDR2 FVKESK. This CDR3 contains 16 residues. The CDR3: CASSPPLAGGRSEQFF. The CDR3 region has the DNA TGTGCCAGCAGCCCACCTCTAGCGGGAGGGCGGAGTGAGCAGTTCTTC.